One T cell receptor beta chain is described in this entry. The antigen is unknown. These data come from a study of T cell responses to AZD1222 COVID-19 vaccine. Study-wide points: Spike-spanning, vaccine-associated CD4 TCRs were dominant at 160-218 and 743-854. Donors were largely white British and mainly female; clonal diversity was possibly underestimated.

Germline CDR1 and CDR2: SNHLY and FYNNEI. CDR3 length: 14 amino acids. The V end was cut by 2 bases, the J end by 4 bases, with 11 bases between. Assay used: immunoSEQ multiplex PCR; TCRdb lists only in-frame clones, some missing. The sample lists about 100,000 clones, roughly 91% occurring once. V usage is TRBV2 and J usage is TRBJ1-2; no clear D gene. The sequencing used peripheral blood, collected on day 0 of AZD1222 vaccination. The sequence came from an adult in good health. CDR3 region: CASSESEGIYGYTF. The CDR3 bases are TGTGCCAGCAGTGAATCTGAGGGAATCTATGGCTACACCTTC.